A selection of T cell receptor beta chains follows, all from one sample in a study of cytomegalovirus exposure and HLA in healthy donors. The table came from immunoSEQ multiplex PCR; TCRdb's copy has only in-frame clones and leaves some out. The sample lists 80,000 to 100,000 clones; around 70% were seen once. Specimen: PBMCs. The receptor set was obtained from a man over 45 in good health and CMV-seronegative. CDR3s include the opening cysteine and the closing phenylalanine or tryptophan. The order of the fields is J gene, V gene, D gene, clone size, CDR3 protein, CDR3 DNA. A D gene is named only where the DNA matches it firmly. Rows give clone size only sometimes, using once, few, many, or a class for an expanded clone.

j_gene: TRBJ1-1; v_gene: TRBV9; d_gene: TRBD1; abundance: few; CDR3aa: CASSRGQGAGSNTEAFF; CDR3nt: TGTGCCAGCAGCAGAGGGCAGGGGGCGGGCTCCAACACTGAAGCTTTCTTT
j_gene: TRBJ2-3; v_gene: TRBV28; d_gene: TRBD2; abundance: -; CDR3aa: CASSGGGQSTDTQYF; CDR3nt: TGTGCCAGCAGCGGGGGGGGACAAAGCACAGATACGCAGTATTTT
j_gene: TRBJ2-2; v_gene: TRBV19; d_gene: -; abundance: once; CDR3aa: CASSNGGVLHSFGELFF; CDR3nt: TGTGCCAGTAGTAACGGAGGGGTTCTCCATTCTTTCGGGGAGCTGTTTTTT
j_gene: TRBJ1-5; v_gene: TRBV6-6; d_gene: -; abundance: -; CDR3aa: CASTDTGLNQPQHF; CDR3nt: TGTGCCAGCACTGACACCGGCCTAAATCAGCCCCAGCATTTT
j_gene: TRBJ2-1; v_gene: TRBV5-1; d_gene: -; abundance: -; CDR3aa: CASSLGGGSYNEQFF; CDR3nt: TGCGCCAGCAGCTTGGGGGGAGGATCCTACAATGAGCAGTTCTTC
j_gene: TRBJ1-2; v_gene: TRBV5-8; d_gene: -; abundance: -; CDR3aa: CAMDGIYYGYTF; CDR3nt: TGTGCCATGGACGGGATTTACTATGGCTACACCTTC
j_gene: TRBJ2-4; v_gene: TRBV28; d_gene: -; abundance: -; CDR3aa: CASSLLGQVAKNIQYF; CDR3nt: TGTGCCAGCAGTTTATTGGGACAAGTAGCCAAAAACATTCAGTACTTC
j_gene: TRBJ2-5; v_gene: TRBV6-5; d_gene: TRBD1; abundance: -; CDR3aa: CASRNRGNPQETQYF; CDR3nt: TGTGCCAGCAGGAACAGGGGTAACCCCCAAGAGACCCAGTACTTC
j_gene: TRBJ2-5; v_gene: TRBV28; d_gene: TRBD2; abundance: -; CDR3aa: CASSLGGSGEQETQYF; CDR3nt: TGTGCCAGCAGTTTGGGCGGTAGCGGGGAGCAAGAGACCCAGTACTTC
j_gene: TRBJ1-4; v_gene: TRBV28; d_gene: -; abundance: -; CDR3aa: CASSQKRDEKLFF; CDR3nt: TGTGCCAGCAGCCAAAAACGGGATGAAAAACTGTTTTTT
j_gene: TRBJ1-1; v_gene: TRBV6-5; d_gene: -; abundance: -; CDR3aa: CAVRRTVNTEAFF; CDR3nt: TGTGCCGTTAGGAGGACAGTAAACACTGAAGCTTTCTTT
j_gene: TRBJ2-1; v_gene: TRBV6-5; d_gene: TRBD2; abundance: few; CDR3aa: CASSSLAGGKNEQFF; CDR3nt: TGTGCCAGCAGCTCACTAGCGGGAGGTAAAAATGAGCAGTTCTTC
j_gene: TRBJ1-2; v_gene: TRBV6-5; d_gene: -; abundance: few; CDR3aa: CASSYTRNGYTF; CDR3nt: TGTGCCAGCAGTTATACCAGGAATGGCTACACCTTC
j_gene: TRBJ2-7; v_gene: TRBV27; d_gene: TRBD2; abundance: once; CDR3aa: CASSSSGNSYEQYF; CDR3nt: TGTGCCAGCAGTTCAAGCGGGAACTCCTACGAGCAGTACTTC
j_gene: TRBJ2-7; v_gene: TRBV29-1; d_gene: TRBD1; abundance: -; CDR3aa: CSVEDRDRSSYEQYF; CDR3nt: TGCAGCGTTGAAGATAGGGACAGGAGCTCCTACGAGCAGTACTTC
j_gene: TRBJ2-7; v_gene: TRBV28; d_gene: -; abundance: -; CDR3aa: CASSLSNEQYF; CDR3nt: TGTGCCAGCAGTTTGTCCAACGAGCAGTACTTC
j_gene: TRBJ2-6; v_gene: TRBV7-9; d_gene: TRBD1; abundance: -; CDR3aa: CASSSQGAGANVLTF; CDR3nt: TGTGCCAGCAGCTCCCAGGGGGCTGGGGCCAACGTCCTGACTTTC
j_gene: TRBJ2-6; v_gene: TRBV18; d_gene: -; abundance: once; CDR3aa: CASSPLQGTGANVLTF; CDR3nt: TGTGCCAGCTCACCGCTGCAGGGAACTGGGGCCAACGTCCTGACTTTC
j_gene: TRBJ2-5; v_gene: TRBV4-1; d_gene: TRBD2; abundance: -; CDR3aa: CASSHDLGLAGDQETQYF; CDR3nt: TGCGCCAGCAGCCACGATCTGGGACTAGCGGGAGACCAAGAGACCCAGTACTTC
j_gene: TRBJ2-2; v_gene: TRBV18; d_gene: TRBD1; abundance: few; CDR3aa: CASSRFGTGNTGELFF; CDR3nt: TGTGCCAGCTCCCGCTTCGGGACAGGAAACACCGGGGAGCTGTTTTTT
j_gene: TRBJ2-1; v_gene: TRBV18; d_gene: -; abundance: -; CDR3aa: CASSLGLNNEQFF; CDR3nt: TGTGCCAGCTCACTTGGACTAAACAATGAGCAGTTCTTC
j_gene: TRBJ2-3; v_gene: TRBV2; d_gene: TRBD2; abundance: -; CDR3aa: CASSESSGIGADTQYF; CDR3nt: TGTGCCAGCAGTGAATCCAGCGGGATCGGCGCAGATACGCAGTATTTT
j_gene: TRBJ2-7; v_gene: TRBV7-7; d_gene: TRBD2; abundance: -; CDR3aa: CASSLVEGLAGGYEQYF; CDR3nt: TGTGCTAGCAGCTTAGTAGAGGGTCTAGCGGGAGGCTACGAGCAGTACTTC
j_gene: TRBJ2-7; v_gene: TRBV21-1; d_gene: -; abundance: few; CDR3aa: CASSNPPSRTAYEQYF; CDR3nt: TGTGCCAGCAGCAACCCCCCCTCAAGGACAGCCTACGAGCAGTACTTC
j_gene: TRBJ2-7; v_gene: TRBV2; d_gene: -; abundance: -; CDR3aa: CASSYDSTYEQYF; CDR3nt: TGTGCCAGCAGTTACGACAGTACCTACGAGCAGTACTTC
j_gene: TRBJ2-2; v_gene: TRBV5-1; d_gene: TRBD2; abundance: once; CDR3aa: CASSDQRGGNTGELFF; CDR3nt: TGCGCCAGCAGCGACCAGCGGGGGGGGAACACCGGGGAGCTGTTTTTT
j_gene: TRBJ2-7; v_gene: TRBV28; d_gene: -; abundance: -; CDR3aa: CASSFITGGSYEQYF; CDR3nt: TGTGCCAGCAGTTTCATCACCGGCGGCTCCTACGAGCAGTACTTC
j_gene: TRBJ1-4; v_gene: TRBV28; d_gene: -; abundance: -; CDR3aa: CASSLRGPNEKLFF; CDR3nt: TGTGCCAGCAGTTTGCGGGGTCCTAATGAAAAACTGTTTTTT
j_gene: TRBJ1-3; v_gene: TRBV28; d_gene: -; abundance: few; CDR3aa: CASSLAMGPFRSGNTIYF; CDR3nt: TGTGCCAGCAGTTTAGCCATGGGCCCATTCCGATCTGGAAACACCATATATTTT
j_gene: TRBJ2-7; v_gene: TRBV27; d_gene: TRBD1; abundance: -; CDR3aa: CASADRGNEQYF; CDR3nt: TGTGCCAGCGCAGACAGGGGCAACGAGCAGTACTTC
j_gene: TRBJ2-5; v_gene: TRBV18; d_gene: -; abundance: -; CDR3aa: CASSPPLPGVRETQYF; CDR3nt: TGTGCCAGCTCACCACCGCTTCCAGGGGTTAGGGAGACCCAGTACTTC
j_gene: TRBJ2-2; v_gene: TRBV6-1; d_gene: TRBD2; abundance: -; CDR3aa: CASSELAGGPGELFF; CDR3nt: TGTGCCAGCAGTGAACTAGCGGGGGGGCCCGGGGAGCTGTTTTTT
j_gene: TRBJ1-6; v_gene: TRBV19; d_gene: TRBD1; abundance: few; CDR3aa: CASRPSGGSYNSPLHF; CDR3nt: TGTGCCAGTAGGCCCTCAGGGGGATCCTATAATTCACCCCTCCACTTT
j_gene: TRBJ2-1; v_gene: TRBV6-1; d_gene: TRBD1; abundance: -; CDR3aa: CASSVWQGDVWEFF; CDR3nt: TGTGCCAGCAGTGTTTGGCAGGGGGATGTTTGGGAGTTCTTC
j_gene: TRBJ2-1; v_gene: TRBV27; d_gene: TRBD1; abundance: -; CDR3aa: CASSWTGAPSWGNEQFF; CDR3nt: TGTGCCAGCAGTTGGACAGGGGCGCCGTCATGGGGGAATGAGCAGTTCTTC
j_gene: TRBJ1-1; v_gene: TRBV9; d_gene: TRBD1; abundance: few; CDR3aa: CASSRQGRNTEAFF; CDR3nt: TGTGCCAGCAGCCGACAGGGCCGGAACACTGAAGCTTTCTTT
j_gene: TRBJ2-5; v_gene: TRBV5-1; d_gene: -; abundance: once; CDR3aa: CASSLTPGGRKQETQYF; CDR3nt: TGCGCCAGCAGCTTAACCCCAGGGGGGAGAAAACAAGAGACCCAGTACTTC
j_gene: TRBJ1-1; v_gene: TRBV6-1; d_gene: -; abundance: -; CDR3aa: CASSTIRGTEAFF; CDR3nt: TGTGCCAGCAGTACTATACGGGGCACTGAAGCTTTCTTT
j_gene: TRBJ2-5; v_gene: TRBV28; d_gene: -; abundance: -; CDR3aa: CASSFPRGQETQYF; CDR3nt: TGTGCCAGCAGTTTCCCCAGGGGACAAGAGACCCAGTACTTC
j_gene: TRBJ2-7; v_gene: TRBV2; d_gene: TRBD1; abundance: -; CDR3aa: CASSWNGQGPYEQYF; CDR3nt: TGTGCCAGCAGTTGGAACGGACAGGGACCCTACGAGCAGTACTTC
j_gene: TRBJ2-2; v_gene: TRBV4-2; d_gene: -; abundance: -; CDR3aa: CASSPFGARNTGELFF; CDR3nt: TGTGCCAGCAGCCCGTTTGGGGCTAGGAACACCGGGGAGCTGTTTTTT
j_gene: TRBJ1-1; v_gene: TRBV28; d_gene: -; abundance: few; CDR3aa: CASSSYSTGNTEAFF; CDR3nt: TGTGCCAGCAGTTCATACTCTACAGGGAACACTGAAGCTTTCTTT
j_gene: TRBJ2-1; v_gene: TRBV18; d_gene: -; abundance: -; CDR3aa: CASSPTTAYNEQFF; CDR3nt: TGTGCCAGCTCACCAACGACAGCCTACAATGAGCAGTTCTTC
j_gene: TRBJ1-6; v_gene: TRBV7-6; d_gene: TRBD1; abundance: -; CDR3aa: CASSPGQYNSPLHF; CDR3nt: TGTGCCAGCAGCCCGGGACAGTATAATTCACCCCTCCACTTT
j_gene: TRBJ1-2; v_gene: TRBV6-5; d_gene: -; abundance: -; CDR3aa: CASTTGIDYGYTF; CDR3nt: TGTGCCAGCACTACAGGGATAGACTATGGCTACACCTTC
j_gene: TRBJ2-2; v_gene: TRBV5-1; d_gene: -; abundance: -; CDR3aa: CASSALGTGELFF; CDR3nt: TGCGCCAGCAGCGCCCTCGGGACCGGGGAGCTGTTTTTT
j_gene: TRBJ2-3; v_gene: TRBV7-9; d_gene: -; abundance: few; CDR3aa: CASSLGAGRATDTQYF; CDR3nt: TGTGCCAGCAGCTTAGGGGCTGGCAGGGCAACAGATACGCAGTATTTT